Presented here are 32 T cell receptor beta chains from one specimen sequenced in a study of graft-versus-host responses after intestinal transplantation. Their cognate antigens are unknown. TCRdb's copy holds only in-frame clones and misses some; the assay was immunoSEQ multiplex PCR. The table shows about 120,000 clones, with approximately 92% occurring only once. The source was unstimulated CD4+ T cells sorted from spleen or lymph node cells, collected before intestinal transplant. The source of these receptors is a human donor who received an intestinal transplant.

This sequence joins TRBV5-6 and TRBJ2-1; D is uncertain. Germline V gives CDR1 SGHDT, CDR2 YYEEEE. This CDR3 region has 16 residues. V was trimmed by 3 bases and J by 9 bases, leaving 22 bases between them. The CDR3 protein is CASSSFVATSASEQFF. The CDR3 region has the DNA TGTGCCAGCAGCTCCTTCGTTGCGACTTCCGCCAGTGAGCAGTTCTTC.

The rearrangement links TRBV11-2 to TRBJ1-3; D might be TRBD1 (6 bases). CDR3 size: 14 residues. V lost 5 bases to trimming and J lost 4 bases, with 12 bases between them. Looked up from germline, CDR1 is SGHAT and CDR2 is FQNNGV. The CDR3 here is CASSTRTAGNTIYF. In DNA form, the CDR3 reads TGTGCCAGCAGCACTCGGACAGCCGGAAACACCATATATTTT.

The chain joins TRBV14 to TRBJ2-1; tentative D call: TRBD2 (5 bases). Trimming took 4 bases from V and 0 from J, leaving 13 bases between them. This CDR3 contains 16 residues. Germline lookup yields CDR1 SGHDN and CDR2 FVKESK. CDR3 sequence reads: CASSLRGRGSYNEQFF. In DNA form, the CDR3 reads TGTGCCAGCAGCCTTCGTGGACGGGGCTCCTACAATGAGCAGTTCTTC. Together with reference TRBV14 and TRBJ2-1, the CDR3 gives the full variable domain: EAGVTQFPSHSVIEKGQTVTLRCDPISGHDNLYWYRRVMGKEIKFLLHFVKESKQDESGMPNNRFLAERTGGTYSTLKVQPAELEDSGVYFCASSLRGRGSYNEQFFGPGTRLTVL.

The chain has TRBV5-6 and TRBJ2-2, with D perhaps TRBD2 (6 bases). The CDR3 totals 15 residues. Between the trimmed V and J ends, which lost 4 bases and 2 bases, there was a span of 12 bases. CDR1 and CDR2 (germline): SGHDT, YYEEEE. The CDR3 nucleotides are TGTGCCAGCAGCAGAAATGGACTAAACACCGGGGAGCTGTTTTTT. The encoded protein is CASSRNGLNTGELFF. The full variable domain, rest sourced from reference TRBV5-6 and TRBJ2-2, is DAGVTQSPTHLIKTRGQQVTLRCSPKSGHDTVSWYQQALGQGPQFIFQYYEEEERQRGNFPDRFSGHQFPNYSSELNVNALLLGDSALYLCASSRNGLNTGELFFGEGSRLTVL.

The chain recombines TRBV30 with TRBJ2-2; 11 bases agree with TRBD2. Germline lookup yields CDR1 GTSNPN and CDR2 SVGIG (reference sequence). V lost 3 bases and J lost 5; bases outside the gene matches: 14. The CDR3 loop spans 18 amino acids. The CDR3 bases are TGTGCCTGGAGGCCGCCGGGACTAGCGGCAGTAGGTACCGGGGAGCTGTTTTTT. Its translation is CAWRPPGLAAVGTGELFF.

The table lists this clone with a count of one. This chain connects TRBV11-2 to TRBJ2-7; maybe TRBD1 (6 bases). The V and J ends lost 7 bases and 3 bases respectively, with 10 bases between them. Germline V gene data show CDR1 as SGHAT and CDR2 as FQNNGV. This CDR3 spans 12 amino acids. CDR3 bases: TGTGCCAGCAAGACAGGCGTCTACGAGCAGTACTTC. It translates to CASKTGVYEQYF.

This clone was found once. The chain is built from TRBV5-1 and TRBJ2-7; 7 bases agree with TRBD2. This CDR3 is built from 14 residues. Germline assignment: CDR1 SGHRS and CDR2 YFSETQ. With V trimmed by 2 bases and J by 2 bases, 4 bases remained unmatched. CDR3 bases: TGCGCCAGCAGCTTAGGCAGCGGGGCCTACGAGCAGTACTTC. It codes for CASSLGSGAYEQYF.

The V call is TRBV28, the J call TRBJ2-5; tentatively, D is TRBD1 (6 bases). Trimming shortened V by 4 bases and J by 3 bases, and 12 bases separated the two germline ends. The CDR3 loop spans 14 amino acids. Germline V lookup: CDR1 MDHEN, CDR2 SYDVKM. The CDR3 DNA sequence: TGTGCCAGCAGTTATCAGGGGCCCAAAGAGACCCAGTACTTC. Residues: CASSYQGPKETQYF.

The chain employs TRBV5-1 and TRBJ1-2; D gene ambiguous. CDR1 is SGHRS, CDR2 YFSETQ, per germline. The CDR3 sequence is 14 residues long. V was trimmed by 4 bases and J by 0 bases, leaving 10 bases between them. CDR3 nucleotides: TGCGCCAGCAGCCCCGCGGCCTCTAACTATGGCTACACCTTC. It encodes CASSPAASNYGYTF.

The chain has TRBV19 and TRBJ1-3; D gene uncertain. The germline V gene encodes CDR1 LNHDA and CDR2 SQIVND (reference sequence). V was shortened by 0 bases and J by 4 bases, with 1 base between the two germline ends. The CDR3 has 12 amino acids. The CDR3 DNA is TGTGCCAGTAGTATAGAGGGAAACACCATATATTTT. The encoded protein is CASSIEGNTIYF.

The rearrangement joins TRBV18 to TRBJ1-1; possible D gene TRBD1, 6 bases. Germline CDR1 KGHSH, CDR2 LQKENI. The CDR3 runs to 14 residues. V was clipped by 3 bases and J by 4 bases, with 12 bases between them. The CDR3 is CASSPQGGSTEAFF. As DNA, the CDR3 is TGTGCCAGCTCACCGCAAGGGGGGAGCACTGAAGCTTTCTTT.

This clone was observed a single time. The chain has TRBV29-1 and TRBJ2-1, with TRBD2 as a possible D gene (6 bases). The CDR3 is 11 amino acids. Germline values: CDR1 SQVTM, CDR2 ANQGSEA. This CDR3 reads CRVVADNEQFF. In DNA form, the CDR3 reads TGCAGGGTGGTAGCGGACAATGAGCAGTTCTTC.

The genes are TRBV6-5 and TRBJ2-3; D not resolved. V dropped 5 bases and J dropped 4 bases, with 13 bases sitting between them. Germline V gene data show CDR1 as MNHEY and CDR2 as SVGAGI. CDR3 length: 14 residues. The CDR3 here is CASSPLRNSDTQYF. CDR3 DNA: TGTGCCAGCAGTCCTCTACGTAACTCAGATACGCAGTATTTT.

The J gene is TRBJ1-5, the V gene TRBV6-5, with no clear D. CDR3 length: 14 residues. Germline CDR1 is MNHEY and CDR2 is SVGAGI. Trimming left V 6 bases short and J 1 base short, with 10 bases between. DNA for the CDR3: TGTGCCAGCAGCGGTCAGGAAAGCAATCAGCCCCAGCATTTT. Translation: CASSGQESNQPQHF.

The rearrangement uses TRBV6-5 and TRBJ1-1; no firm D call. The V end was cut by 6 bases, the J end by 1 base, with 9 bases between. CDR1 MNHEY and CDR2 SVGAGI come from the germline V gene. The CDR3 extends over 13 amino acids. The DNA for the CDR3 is TGTGCCAGCAGACCCAGTGGGAACACTGAAGCTTTCTTT. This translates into CASRPSGNTEAFF.

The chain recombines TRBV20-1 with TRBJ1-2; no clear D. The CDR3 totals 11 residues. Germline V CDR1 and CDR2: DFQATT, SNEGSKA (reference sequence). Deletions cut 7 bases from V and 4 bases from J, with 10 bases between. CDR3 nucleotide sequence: TGCAGTGGGACCGCGTCCTATGGCTACACCTTC. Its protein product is CSGTASYGYTF.

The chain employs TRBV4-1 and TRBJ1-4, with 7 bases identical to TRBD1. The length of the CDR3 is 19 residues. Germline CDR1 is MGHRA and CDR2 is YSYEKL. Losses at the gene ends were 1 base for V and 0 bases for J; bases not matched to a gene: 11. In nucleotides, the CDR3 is TGCGCCAGCAGCCAAGGGGACGGACAGGTTAAAGCAACTAATGAAAAACTGTTTTTT. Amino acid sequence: CASSQGDGQVKATNEKLFF.

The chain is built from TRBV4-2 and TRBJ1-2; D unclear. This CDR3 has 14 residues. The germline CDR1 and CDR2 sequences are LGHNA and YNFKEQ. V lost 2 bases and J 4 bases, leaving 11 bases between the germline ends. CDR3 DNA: TGTGCCAGCAGCCAAAGCCAGCCTTCCTATGGCTACACCTTC. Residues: CASSQSQPSYGYTF.

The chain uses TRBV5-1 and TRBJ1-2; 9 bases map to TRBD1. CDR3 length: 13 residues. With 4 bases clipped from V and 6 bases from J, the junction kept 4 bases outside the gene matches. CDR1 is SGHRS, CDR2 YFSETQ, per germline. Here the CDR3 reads CASSQGQGNGYTF. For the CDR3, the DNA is TGCGCCAGCAGCCAAGGACAGGGGAATGGCTACACCTTC.

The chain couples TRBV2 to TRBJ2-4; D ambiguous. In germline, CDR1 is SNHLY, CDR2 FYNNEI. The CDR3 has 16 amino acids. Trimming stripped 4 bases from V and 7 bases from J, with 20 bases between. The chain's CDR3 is CASSAMAFLLGNIQYF. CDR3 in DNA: TGTGCCAGCAGTGCGATGGCTTTCCTGTTGGGTAACATTCAGTACTTC.

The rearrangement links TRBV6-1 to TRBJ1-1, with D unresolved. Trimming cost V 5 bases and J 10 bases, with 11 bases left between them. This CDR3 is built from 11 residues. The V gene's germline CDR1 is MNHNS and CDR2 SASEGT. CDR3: CASSYLQRAFF. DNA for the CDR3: TGTGCCAGCAGTTATCTCCAGAGAGCTTTCTTT.

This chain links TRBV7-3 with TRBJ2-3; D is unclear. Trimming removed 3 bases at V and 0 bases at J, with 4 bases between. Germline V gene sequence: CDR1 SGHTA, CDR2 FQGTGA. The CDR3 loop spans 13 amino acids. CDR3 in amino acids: CASSLGSTDTQYF. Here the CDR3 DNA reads TGTGCCAGCAGCTTGGGCAGCACAGATACGCAGTATTTT. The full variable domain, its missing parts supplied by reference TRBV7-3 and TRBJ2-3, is GAGVSQTPSNKVTEKGKYVELRCDPISGHTALYWYRQSLGQGPEFLIYFQGTGAADDSGLPNDRFFAVRPEGSVSTLKIQRTERGDSAVYLCASSLGSTDTQYFGPGTRLTVL.

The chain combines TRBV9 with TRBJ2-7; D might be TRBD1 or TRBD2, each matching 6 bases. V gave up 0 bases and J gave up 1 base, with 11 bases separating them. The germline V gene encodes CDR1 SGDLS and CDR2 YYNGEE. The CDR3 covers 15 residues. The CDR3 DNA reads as TGTGCCAGCAGCGTAGAGGGGGGTTCTTCCTACGAGCAGTACTTC. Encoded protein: CASSVEGGSSYEQYF.

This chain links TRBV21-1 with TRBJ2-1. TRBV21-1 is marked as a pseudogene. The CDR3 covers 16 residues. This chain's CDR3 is CASSKDPSHSYNEQFF. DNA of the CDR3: TGTGCCAGCAGCAAAGATCCCAGCCACTCCTACAATGAGCAGTTCTTC.

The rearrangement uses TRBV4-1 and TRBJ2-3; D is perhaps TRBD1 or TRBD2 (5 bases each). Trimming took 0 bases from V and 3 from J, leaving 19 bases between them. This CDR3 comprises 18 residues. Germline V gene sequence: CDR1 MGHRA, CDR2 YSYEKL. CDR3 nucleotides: TGCGCCAGCAGCCAAGAATACGGGGCAGGAGTTTGGACAGATACGCAGTATTTT. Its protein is CASSQEYGAGVWTDTQYF.

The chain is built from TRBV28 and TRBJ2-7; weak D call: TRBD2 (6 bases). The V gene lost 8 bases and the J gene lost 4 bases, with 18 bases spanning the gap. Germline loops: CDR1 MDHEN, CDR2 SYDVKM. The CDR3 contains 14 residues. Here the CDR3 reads CASRGFGALYEQYF. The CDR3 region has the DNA TGTGCCAGCCGGGGGTTCGGGGCTCTATACGAGCAGTACTTC. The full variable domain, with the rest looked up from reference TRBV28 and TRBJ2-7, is DVKVTQSSRYLVKRTGEKVFLECVQDMDHENMFWYRQDPGLGLRLIYFSYDVKMKEKGDIPEGYSVSREKKERFSLILESASTNQTSMYLCASRGFGALYEQYFGPGTRLTVT.

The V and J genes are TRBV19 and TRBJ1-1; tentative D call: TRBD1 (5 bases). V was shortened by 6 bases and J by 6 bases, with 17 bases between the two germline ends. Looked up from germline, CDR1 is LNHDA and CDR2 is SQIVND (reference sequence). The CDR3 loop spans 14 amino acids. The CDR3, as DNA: TGTGCCAGTAGCCACAAGGGGAGCCCCTCTGAAGCTTTCTTT. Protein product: CASSHKGSPSEAFF.

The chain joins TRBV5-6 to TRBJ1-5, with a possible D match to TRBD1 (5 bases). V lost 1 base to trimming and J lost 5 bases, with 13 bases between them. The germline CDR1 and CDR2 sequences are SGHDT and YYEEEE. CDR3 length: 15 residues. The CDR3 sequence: CASSLWQGLHQPQHF. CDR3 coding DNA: TGTGCCAGCAGCTTGTGGCAGGGTCTTCATCAGCCCCAGCATTTT.

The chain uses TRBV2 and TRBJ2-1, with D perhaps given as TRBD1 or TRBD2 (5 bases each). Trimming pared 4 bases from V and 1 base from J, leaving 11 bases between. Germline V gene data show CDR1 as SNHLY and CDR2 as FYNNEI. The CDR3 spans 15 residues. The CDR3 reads CASSVRGASYNEQFF. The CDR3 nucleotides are TGTGCCAGCAGTGTGCGAGGGGCATCCTACAATGAGCAGTTCTTC. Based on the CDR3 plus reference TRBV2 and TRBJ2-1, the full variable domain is EPEVTQTPSHQVTQMGQEVILRCVPISNHLYFYWYRQILGQKVEFLVSFYNNEISEKSEIFDDQFSVERPDGSNFTLKIRSTKLEDSAMYFCASSVRGASYNEQFFGPGTRLTVL.

CDR3 in DNA: TGTGCCAGCAGCTGTCCGGGGCTTCTTATAAGCGCAGATACGCAGTATTTT. Translation gives CASSCPGLLISADTQYF. The chain joins TRBV11-3 to TRBJ2-3; either TRBD1 or TRBD2 may supply D (5 bases each). Deletions cut 4 bases from V and 4 bases from J, with 21 bases between. The germline V gene has CDR1 SGHNT and CDR2 YENEEA. This CDR3 has 17 residues.

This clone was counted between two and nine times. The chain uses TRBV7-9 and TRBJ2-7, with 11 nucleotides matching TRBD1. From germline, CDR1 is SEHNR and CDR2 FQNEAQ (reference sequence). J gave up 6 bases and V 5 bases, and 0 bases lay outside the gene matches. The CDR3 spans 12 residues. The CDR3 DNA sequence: TGTGCCAGCAGCGGGACAGGGGGCGAGCAGTACTTC. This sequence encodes CASSGTGGEQYF.

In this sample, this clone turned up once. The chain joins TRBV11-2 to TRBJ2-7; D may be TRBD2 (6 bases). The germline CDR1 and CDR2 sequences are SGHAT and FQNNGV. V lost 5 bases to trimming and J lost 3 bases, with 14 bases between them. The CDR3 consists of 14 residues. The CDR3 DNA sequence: TGTGCCAGCAGCAGGGGACTGACAAGCTACGAGCAGTACTTC. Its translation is CASSRGLTSYEQYF.